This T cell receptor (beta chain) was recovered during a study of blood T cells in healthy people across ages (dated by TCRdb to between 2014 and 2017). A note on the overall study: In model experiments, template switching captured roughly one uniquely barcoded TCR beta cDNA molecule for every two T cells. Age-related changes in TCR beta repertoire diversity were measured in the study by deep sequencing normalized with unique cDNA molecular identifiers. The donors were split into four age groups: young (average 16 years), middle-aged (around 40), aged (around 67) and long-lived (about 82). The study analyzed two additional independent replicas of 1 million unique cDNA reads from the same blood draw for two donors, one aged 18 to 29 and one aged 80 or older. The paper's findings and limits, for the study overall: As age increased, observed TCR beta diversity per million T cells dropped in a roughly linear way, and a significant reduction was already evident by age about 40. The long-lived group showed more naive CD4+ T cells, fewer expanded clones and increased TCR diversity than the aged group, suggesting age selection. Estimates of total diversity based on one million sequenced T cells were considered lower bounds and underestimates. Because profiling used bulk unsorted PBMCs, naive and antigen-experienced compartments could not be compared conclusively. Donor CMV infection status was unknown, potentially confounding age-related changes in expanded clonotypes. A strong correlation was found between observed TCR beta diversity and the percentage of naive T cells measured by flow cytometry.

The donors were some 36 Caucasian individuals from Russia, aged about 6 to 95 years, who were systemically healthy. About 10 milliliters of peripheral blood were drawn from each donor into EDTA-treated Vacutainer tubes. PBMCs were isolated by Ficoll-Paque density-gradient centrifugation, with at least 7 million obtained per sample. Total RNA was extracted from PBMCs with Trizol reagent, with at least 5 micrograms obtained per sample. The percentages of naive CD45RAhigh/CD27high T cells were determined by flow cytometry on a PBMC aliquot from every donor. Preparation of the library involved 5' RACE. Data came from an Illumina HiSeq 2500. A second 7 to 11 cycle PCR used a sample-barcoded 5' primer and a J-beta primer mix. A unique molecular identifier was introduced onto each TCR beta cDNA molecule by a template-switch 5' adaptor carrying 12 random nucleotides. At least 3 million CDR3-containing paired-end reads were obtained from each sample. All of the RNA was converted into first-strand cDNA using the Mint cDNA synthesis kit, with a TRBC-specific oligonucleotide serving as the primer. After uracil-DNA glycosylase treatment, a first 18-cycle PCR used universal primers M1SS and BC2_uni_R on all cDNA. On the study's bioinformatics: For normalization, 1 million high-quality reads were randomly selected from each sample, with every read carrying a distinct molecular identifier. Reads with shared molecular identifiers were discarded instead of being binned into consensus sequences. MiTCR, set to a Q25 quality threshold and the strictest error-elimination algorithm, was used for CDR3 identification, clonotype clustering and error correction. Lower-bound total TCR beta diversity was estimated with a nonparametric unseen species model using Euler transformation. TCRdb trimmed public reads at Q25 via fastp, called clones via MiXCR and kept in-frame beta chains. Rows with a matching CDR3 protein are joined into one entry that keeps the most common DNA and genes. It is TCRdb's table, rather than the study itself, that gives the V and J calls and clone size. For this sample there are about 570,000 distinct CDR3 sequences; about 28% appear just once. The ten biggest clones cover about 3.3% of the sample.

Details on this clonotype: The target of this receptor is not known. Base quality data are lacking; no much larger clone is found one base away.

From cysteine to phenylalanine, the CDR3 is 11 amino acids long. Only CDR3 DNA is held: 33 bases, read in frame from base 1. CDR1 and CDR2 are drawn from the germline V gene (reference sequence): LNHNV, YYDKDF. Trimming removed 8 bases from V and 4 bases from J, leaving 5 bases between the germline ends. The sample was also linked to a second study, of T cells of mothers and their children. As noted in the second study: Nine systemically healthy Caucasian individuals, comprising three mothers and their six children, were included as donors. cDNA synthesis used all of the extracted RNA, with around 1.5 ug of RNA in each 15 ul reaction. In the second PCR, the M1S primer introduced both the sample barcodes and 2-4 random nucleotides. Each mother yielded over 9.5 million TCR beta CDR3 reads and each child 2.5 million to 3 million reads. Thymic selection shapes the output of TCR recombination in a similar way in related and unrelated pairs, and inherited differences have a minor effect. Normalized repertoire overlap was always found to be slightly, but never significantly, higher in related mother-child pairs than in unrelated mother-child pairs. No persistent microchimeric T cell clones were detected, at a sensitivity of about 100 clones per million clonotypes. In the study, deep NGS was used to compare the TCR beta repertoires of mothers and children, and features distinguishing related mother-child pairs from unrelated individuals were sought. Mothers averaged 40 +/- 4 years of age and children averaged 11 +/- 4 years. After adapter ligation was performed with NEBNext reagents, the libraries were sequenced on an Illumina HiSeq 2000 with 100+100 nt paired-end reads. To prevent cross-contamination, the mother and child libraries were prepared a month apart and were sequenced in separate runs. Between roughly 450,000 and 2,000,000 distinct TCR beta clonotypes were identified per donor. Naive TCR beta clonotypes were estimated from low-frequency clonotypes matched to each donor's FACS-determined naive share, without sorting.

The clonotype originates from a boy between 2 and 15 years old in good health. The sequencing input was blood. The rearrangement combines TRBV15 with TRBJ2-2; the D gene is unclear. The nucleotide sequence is TGTGCCACCGCTGCCACCGGGGAGCTGTTTTTT. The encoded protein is CATAATGELFF.